These T cell receptor beta chains were read from a single sample in a study of cytomegalovirus exposure and HLA in healthy donors. Repertoires were generated with immunoSEQ multiplex PCR, while TCRdb's copy carries only in-frame clones and drops some. Of approximately 110,000 clones in the sample, 83% are singletons; the top ten hold 6% to 7.5%. The sequenced sample was PBMCs. Receptors were obtained from a man aged 18 to 29 in good health and CMV-seronegative. The CDR3 runs from the conserved cysteine through the conserved F or W. Each record gives: D gene, J gene, V gene, clone size, CDR3 protein, CDR3 DNA. The D gene is left open where the match is weak. Clone size is given for some rows only: seen once, a few or many times, or a class if the clone is expanded.

d_call: TRBD1
j_call: TRBJ2-2
v_call: TRBV18
clone_size: NA
cdr3_aa: CASSPGAQGARTGELFF
cdr3_nt: TGTGCCAGCTCACCAGGGGCACAGGGGGCGCGGACCGGGGAGCTGTTTTTT

d_call: NA
j_call: TRBJ1-1
v_call: TRBV6-5
clone_size: few
cdr3_aa: CASSWVGQGKNTEAFF
cdr3_nt: TGTGCCAGCAGTTGGGTAGGGCAGGGCAAGAACACTGAAGCTTTCTTT

d_call: TRBD2
j_call: TRBJ2-2
v_call: TRBV18
clone_size: NA
cdr3_aa: CASSLQSGTSGTGELFF
cdr3_nt: TGTGCCAGCTCGCTTCAATCCGGGACTAGCGGGACCGGGGAGCTGTTTTTT

d_call: NA
j_call: TRBJ1-1
v_call: TRBV19
clone_size: NA
cdr3_aa: CASSPGRNTEAFF
cdr3_nt: TGTGCCAGTAGCCCGGGAAGGAACACTGAAGCTTTCTTT

d_call: TRBD1
j_call: TRBJ1-2
v_call: TRBV7-2
clone_size: few
cdr3_aa: CASRRQGNYGYTF
cdr3_nt: TGTGCCAGCAGGCGACAGGGGAACTATGGCTACACCTTC

d_call: NA
j_call: TRBJ2-6
v_call: TRBV7-2
clone_size: few
cdr3_aa: CASSFTGANVLTF
cdr3_nt: TGTGCCAGCAGCTTCACTGGGGCCAACGTCCTGACTTTC

d_call: TRBD2
j_call: TRBJ2-1
v_call: TRBV9
clone_size: NA
cdr3_aa: CASRAVGGGHNEQFF
cdr3_nt: TGTGCCAGTAGAGCAGTGGGGGGGGGTCACAATGAGCAGTTCTTC

d_call: TRBD1
j_call: TRBJ1-4
v_call: TRBV28
clone_size: NA
cdr3_aa: CASSLGGTGSVKLFF
cdr3_nt: TGTGCCAGCAGTTTAGGTGGGACAGGGAGCGTTAAACTGTTTTTT

d_call: TRBD2
j_call: TRBJ2-2
v_call: TRBV13
clone_size: NA
cdr3_aa: CASSLGIAGGLANTGELFF
cdr3_nt: TGTGCCAGCAGCTTAGGAATAGCGGGAGGGCTTGCGAACACCGGGGAGCTGTTTTTT

d_call: TRBD1
j_call: TRBJ2-3
v_call: TRBV23-1
clone_size: NA
cdr3_aa: CASSRDSSTDTQYF
cdr3_nt: TGCGCCAGCAGTCGGGACAGTAGCACAGATACGCAGTATTTT

d_call: NA
j_call: TRBJ2-5
v_call: TRBV5-1
clone_size: NA
cdr3_aa: CASSIGQLQETQYF
cdr3_nt: TGCGCCAGCAGCATCGGACAGCTACAAGAGACCCAGTACTTC

d_call: NA
j_call: TRBJ2-1
v_call: TRBV9
clone_size: NA
cdr3_aa: CASSVELASANEQFF
cdr3_nt: TGTGCCAGCAGCGTAGAGTTAGCTAGTGCCAATGAGCAGTTCTTC